The clone carrying this T cell receptor beta chain was observed a handful of times. The data were obtained in a study of identical twins. TCRdb analysed the 5' RACE reads with MiXCR anew, one entry per CDR3 protein. The sample has around 960,000 distinct CDR3 sequences; 9% to 15% are singletons. Trimming took off 8 bases at V and 6 bases at J, with 7 bases between the two ends. The CDR3 contains 11 residues. Another study also made use of these data, one on yellow fever vaccine responses in identical twins.

This TCR was sampled from a woman aged 18-29 years in good health. The rearrangement joins TRBV12-3 or TRBV12-4 to TRBJ2-2, with D maybe TRBD2 (6 bases). Sequencing was done on a sample of PBMCs. The CDR3 nucleotides read TGTGCCAGCCGGAGGGCCGGGGAGCTGTTTTTT. It yields the protein CASRRAGELFF.